These T cell receptor beta chains were read from a single sample in a study of blood T cell repertoires in COVID-19. Generated by immunoSEQ multiplex PCR, the TCRdb table keeps only in-frame clones and is missing some. This sample carries roughly 78,000 clones, approximately 86% of them seen once, and the ten largest clones take approximately 28%. The sequencing sample was made of peripheral blood. These receptors were taken from a man in his forties or fifties with acute or convalescent COVID-19. CDR3s include the opening cysteine and the closing phenylalanine or tryptophan. Fields, in order: CDR3 protein, CDR3 DNA, V gene, D gene, clone size, J gene. D genes are given only for firm matches. A clone size is listed for some rows: how often the clone was seen (once, few, many), or a class if it is expanded.

cdr3_aa: CASSAGSNTGELFF
cdr3_nt: TGTGCCAGCAGTGCCGGGTCGAACACCGGGGAGCTGTTTTTT
v_call: TRBV27
d_call: .
clone_size: .
j_call: TRBJ2-2

cdr3_aa: CASSLTPTGGGQETQYF
cdr3_nt: TGCGCCAGCAGCTTGACCCCGACAGGGGGGGGCCAAGAGACCCAGTACTTC
v_call: TRBV5-1
d_call: TRBD1
clone_size: once
j_call: TRBJ2-5

cdr3_aa: CASSSLKAGGYLNEQFF
cdr3_nt: TGTGCCAGCAGCTCACTAAAAGCGGGGGGATATCTAAATGAGCAGTTCTTC
v_call: TRBV4-2
d_call: TRBD2
clone_size: .
j_call: TRBJ2-1

cdr3_aa: CSVERGTVAGGYTF
cdr3_nt: TGCAGCGTCGAGAGGGGGACGGTAGCGGGAGGCTACACCTTC
v_call: TRBV29-1
d_call: .
clone_size: .
j_call: TRBJ1-2

cdr3_aa: CASSLGGGSNEQFF
cdr3_nt: TGTGCCAGCAGCTTAGGGGGGGGGTCCAATGAGCAGTTCTTC
v_call: TRBV7-2
d_call: TRBD2
clone_size: .
j_call: TRBJ2-1

cdr3_aa: CASSLSTRDRGAYGYTF
cdr3_nt: TGTGCCAGCAGCTTATCGACCCGGGACAGGGGGGCCTATGGCTACACCTTC
v_call: TRBV7-8
d_call: TRBD1
clone_size: .
j_call: TRBJ1-2

cdr3_aa: CASDSGTVNEKLFF
cdr3_nt: TGTGCCAGCGACTCCGGGACAGTAAATGAAAAACTGTTTTTT
v_call: TRBV6-5
d_call: TRBD1
clone_size: .
j_call: TRBJ1-4

cdr3_aa: CASSLGSLTSTDTQYF
cdr3_nt: TGCGCCAGCAGCTTGGGAAGTCTGACTAGCACAGATACGCAGTATTTT
v_call: TRBV5-1
d_call: .
clone_size: .
j_call: TRBJ2-3

cdr3_aa: CASSPGQVDSPLHF
cdr3_nt: TGTGCCAGCTCACCCGGACAGGTTGATTCACCCCTCCACTTT
v_call: TRBV18
d_call: TRBD1
clone_size: .
j_call: TRBJ1-6

cdr3_aa: CASSYSRDQPQHF
cdr3_nt: TGTGCCAGCAGTTACTCTCGGGATCAGCCCCAGCATTTT
v_call: TRBV6-5
d_call: .
clone_size: .
j_call: TRBJ1-5

cdr3_aa: CASSSTSGGVTDTQYF
cdr3_nt: TGTGCCAGCAGTTCGACTAGCGGGGGAGTCACAGATACGCAGTATTTT
v_call: TRBV6-5
d_call: TRBD2
clone_size: .
j_call: TRBJ2-3

cdr3_aa: CASSLVGTGAYEQYF
cdr3_nt: TGTGCCAGCAGTTTAGTTGGGACAGGGGCCTACGAGCAGTACTTC
v_call: TRBV27
d_call: TRBD1
clone_size: .
j_call: TRBJ2-7

cdr3_aa: CASRDGGAGETQYF
cdr3_nt: TGTGCCAGCAGGGACGGGGGGGCCGGGGAGACCCAGTACTTC
v_call: TRBV5-4
d_call: TRBD2
clone_size: .
j_call: TRBJ2-5

cdr3_aa: CASSHGTGAFATNEKLFF
cdr3_nt: TGTGCCAGCAGCCACGGGACAGGGGCTTTTGCAACTAATGAAAAACTGTTTTTT
v_call: TRBV3-1/TRBV3-2
d_call: TRBD1
clone_size: .
j_call: TRBJ1-4

cdr3_aa: CASSPLSGFNEKLFF
cdr3_nt: TGTGCCAGCTCACCATTATCGGGGTTCAATGAAAAACTGTTTTTT
v_call: TRBV18
d_call: .
clone_size: once
j_call: TRBJ1-4

cdr3_aa: CASSSLSGPGQETQYF
cdr3_nt: TGCGCCAGCAGCTCCCTTAGCGGCCCTGGGCAGGAGACCCAGTACTTC
v_call: TRBV5-1
d_call: .
clone_size: .
j_call: TRBJ2-5

cdr3_aa: CASRHRGHGYTF
cdr3_nt: TGTGCCAGTCGCCACAGGGGGCATGGCTACACCTTC
v_call: TRBV19
d_call: TRBD1
clone_size: .
j_call: TRBJ1-2

cdr3_aa: CAWSVPRWGSSEETQYF
cdr3_nt: TGTGCCTGGAGTGTACCTCGGTGGGGATCTAGCGAAGAGACCCAGTACTTC
v_call: TRBV30
d_call: .
clone_size: .
j_call: TRBJ2-5

cdr3_aa: CASSEIASTTDTQYF
cdr3_nt: TGCGCCAGCAGTGAGATAGCCAGCACCACAGATACGCAGTATTTT
v_call: TRBV10-1
d_call: .
clone_size: .
j_call: TRBJ2-3

cdr3_aa: CASYQGAGANVLTF
cdr3_nt: TGTGCCAGCTACCAGGGTGCCGGGGCCAACGTCCTGACTTTC
v_call: TRBV28
d_call: .
clone_size: .
j_call: TRBJ2-6

cdr3_aa: CASSSYRGYYNSPLHF
cdr3_nt: TGTGCCAGCAGCTCTTACAGGGGATATTATAATTCACCCCTCCACTTT
v_call: TRBV11-2
d_call: TRBD1
clone_size: .
j_call: TRBJ1-6

cdr3_aa: CASSQGPLGGQSYEQYF
cdr3_nt: TGTGCCAGCAGCCAAGGCCCCCTAGGGGGCCAGTCCTACGAGCAGTACTTC
v_call: TRBV3-1/TRBV3-2
d_call: TRBD1
clone_size: .
j_call: TRBJ2-7

cdr3_aa: CASSPTGGPSGNTIYF
cdr3_nt: TGTGCCAGCAGCCCAACAGGGGGCCCCTCTGGAAACACCATATATTTT
v_call: TRBV4-2
d_call: TRBD1
clone_size: .
j_call: TRBJ1-3

cdr3_aa: CASSYAGRGSPLHF
cdr3_nt: TGTGCCAGCAGTTACGCGGGACGAGGTTCACCCCTCCACTTT
v_call: TRBV6-5
d_call: .
clone_size: .
j_call: TRBJ1-6

cdr3_aa: CASSSQGARAEAFF
cdr3_nt: TGTGCCAGCAGCTCCCAGGGGGCGCGGGCTGAAGCTTTCTTT
v_call: TRBV5-6
d_call: TRBD1
clone_size: .
j_call: TRBJ1-1

cdr3_aa: CASSYSGQPSYNEQFF
cdr3_nt: TGTGCCAGCAGTTACTCGGGACAACCCTCCTACAATGAGCAGTTCTTC
v_call: TRBV6-5
d_call: .
clone_size: .
j_call: TRBJ2-1

cdr3_aa: CASSLIAGTFLDGYTF
cdr3_nt: TGTGCCAGCAGCTTGATTGCAGGGACTTTTTTGGATGGCTACACCTTC
v_call: TRBV5-6
d_call: .
clone_size: .
j_call: TRBJ1-2

cdr3_aa: CASSQTGGKNIQYF
cdr3_nt: TGTGCCAGCAGCCAAACAGGGGGCAAAAACATTCAGTACTTC
v_call: TRBV14
d_call: TRBD1
clone_size: .
j_call: TRBJ2-4

cdr3_aa: CASSPRGGADTQYF
cdr3_nt: TGTGCCAGCTCACCCCGAGGTGGAGCAGATACGCAGTATTTT
v_call: TRBV18
d_call: .
clone_size: .
j_call: TRBJ2-3

cdr3_aa: CASSAGTENEKLFF
cdr3_nt: TGCGCCAGCAGTGCCGGGACAGAGAATGAAAAACTGTTTTTT
v_call: TRBV5-1
d_call: TRBD1
clone_size: .
j_call: TRBJ1-4

cdr3_aa: CASRQRGGWFF
cdr3_nt: TGTGCCAGTCGTCAGCGGGGGGGCTGGTTCTTC
v_call: TRBV12-3/TRBV12-4
d_call: TRBD2
clone_size: .
j_call: TRBJ2-1

cdr3_aa: CASSYQDNSYEQYF
cdr3_nt: TGTGCCAGCAGTTACCAGGACAACTCCTACGAGCAGTACTTC
v_call: TRBV6-5
d_call: .
clone_size: .
j_call: TRBJ2-7

cdr3_aa: CAWRAGFTEAFF
cdr3_nt: TGTGCCTGGAGGGCGGGTTTCACTGAAGCTTTCTTT
v_call: TRBV30
d_call: .
clone_size: few
j_call: TRBJ1-1

cdr3_aa: CASSLQGYEQYF
cdr3_nt: TGCGCCAGCAGCTTACAGGGCTACGAGCAGTACTTC
v_call: TRBV5-1
d_call: .
clone_size: .
j_call: TRBJ2-7

cdr3_aa: CASRGSSLAGIEQFF
cdr3_nt: TGTGCCAGCAGGGGGAGTTCACTAGCGGGAATTGAGCAGTTCTTC
v_call: TRBV6-5
d_call: TRBD2
clone_size: .
j_call: TRBJ2-1

cdr3_aa: CASSGRGTSGEETQYF
cdr3_nt: TGTGCCAGCAGCGGCCGAGGGACTAGCGGGGAAGAGACCCAGTACTTC
v_call: TRBV27
d_call: TRBD2
clone_size: .
j_call: TRBJ2-5

cdr3_aa: CASSQFLNREFVTDTQYF
cdr3_nt: TGCGCCAGCAGCCAATTCCTCAACAGGGAATTTGTCACAGATACGCAGTATTTT
v_call: TRBV4-1
d_call: .
clone_size: .
j_call: TRBJ2-3

cdr3_aa: CASTGVQGNYEQYF
cdr3_nt: TGTGCCAGCACGGGGGTCCAGGGTAACTACGAGCAGTACTTC
v_call: TRBV6-5
d_call: .
clone_size: .
j_call: TRBJ2-7

cdr3_aa: CASPWEDMNTEAFF
cdr3_nt: TGTGCCAGCCCCTGGGAGGACATGAACACTGAAGCTTTCTTT
v_call: TRBV28
d_call: .
clone_size: .
j_call: TRBJ1-1

cdr3_aa: CASSPRDRGDEQYF
cdr3_nt: TGTGCCAGCAGTCCGAGAGACAGGGGCGACGAGCAGTACTTC
v_call: TRBV2
d_call: TRBD1
clone_size: .
j_call: TRBJ2-7

cdr3_aa: CASSQGATGGDQPQHF
cdr3_nt: TGTGCCAGCAGCCAAGGTGCGACAGGCGGAGATCAGCCCCAGCATTTT
v_call: TRBV3-1/TRBV3-2
d_call: .
clone_size: once
j_call: TRBJ1-5

cdr3_aa: CASSRDRGWNTEAFF
cdr3_nt: TGTGCCAGTAGCCGGGACAGGGGGTGGAACACTGAAGCTTTCTTT
v_call: TRBV19
d_call: TRBD1
clone_size: .
j_call: TRBJ1-1

cdr3_aa: CATSETGTNQPQHF
cdr3_nt: TGTGCCACCAGTGAAACAGGGACCAATCAGCCCCAGCATTTT
v_call: TRBV24-1
d_call: .
clone_size: .
j_call: TRBJ1-5

cdr3_aa: CASSETGEGNQPQHF
cdr3_nt: TGTGCCAGCAGCGAGACAGGGGAGGGCAATCAGCCCCAGCATTTT
v_call: TRBV6-5
d_call: TRBD1
clone_size: .
j_call: TRBJ1-5